These 7 T cell receptor beta chains originate from one sample sequenced in a study of cytomegalovirus exposure and HLA in healthy donors. Researchers ran the PCR with 60 Vbeta and 13 Jbeta primers. The protocol was immunoSEQ multiplex PCR, while the TCRdb copy is restricted to in-frame clones and leaves out a portion. The profile shows roughly 200,000 clones, 85% of them singletons. Sequences were obtained from PBMCs. The receptors here all came from a woman between 45 and 60 years old in good health and CMV-seronegative.

This chain links TRBV14 with TRBJ2-1, with D tentatively TRBD1 (6 bases). Trimming removed 2 bases from V and 2 bases from J, with 13 bases in between. Germline-derived CDR1 and CDR2 are SGHDN and FVKESK. The CDR3 spans 16 residues. The CDR3: CASSQRSQGPYNEQFF. The CDR3 DNA reads TGTGCCAGCAGCCAAAGATCGCAGGGGCCCTACAATGAGCAGTTCTTC.

The chain employs TRBV27 and TRBJ1-5; D ambiguous. V was cut by 5 bases and J by 6 bases, with 8 bases left in between. This CDR3 spans 12 amino acids. Germline V gene lookup returns CDR1 MNHEY and CDR2 SMNVEV (reference sequence). The CDR3 DNA is TGTGCCAGCAGTCCCGCGGGTCAGCCCCAGCATTTT. It yields the protein CASSPAGQPQHF.

Note on this clone: The sample has other DNA sequences that encode this CDR3 too. The chain links TRBV7-8 to TRBJ2-7, with D unresolved. The CDR3 spans 13 residues. The germline gives CDR1 SGHVS, CDR2 FQNEAQ. Deletions cut 2 bases from V and 6 bases from J, with 11 bases between. DNA for the CDR3: TGTGCCAGCAGCTTATCACTACCTACCGAGCAGTACTTC. Translation: CASSLSLPTEQYF.

In DNA, the CDR3 is TGTGCCAGCAGCTTAAAATCGGAGAGGTCGAGCAATCAGCCCCAGCATTTT. Protein: CASSLKSERSSNQPQHF. This rearrangement joins TRBV7-3 to TRBJ1-5; D is uncertain. Deletions cut 1 base from V and 1 base from J, with 14 bases between. The germline CDR1 and CDR2 sequences are SGHTA and FQGTGA. The CDR3 is made up of 17 amino acids.

The CDR3 protein is CASSLVMGTHSSYNEQFF. In DNA form, the CDR3 reads TGTGCCAGCTCACTAGTGATGGGGACTCACAGCTCCTACAATGAGCAGTTCTTC. This chain uses TRBV18 with TRBJ2-1, with D possibly being TRBD2 (6 bases). Trimming took 4 bases from V and 0 from J, leaving 19 bases between them. This CDR3 spans 18 amino acids. Per germline, CDR1 KGHSH and CDR2 LQKENI.

The CDR3 loop reads CASSLAGEGDQPQHF. The CDR3 nucleotides are TGTGCCAGCAGTTTAGCCGGGGAGGGAGATCAGCCCCAGCATTTT. The chain is built from TRBV27 and TRBJ1-5; D gene ambiguous. Trimming cost V 2 bases and J 5 bases, with 13 bases left between them. Germline V lookup: CDR1 MNHEY, CDR2 SMNVEV (reference sequence). CDR3 size: 15 residues.

The chain recombines TRBV2 with TRBJ1-4; D gene unclear. CDR1 is SNHLY and CDR2 is FYNNEI in the germline V gene. The CDR3 loop spans 14 amino acids. V lost 3 bases and J 5 bases, leaving 10 bases between the germline ends. Here the CDR3 reads CASSERMINEKLFF. CDR3 nucleotides: TGTGCCAGCAGTGAGCGGATGATAAATGAAAAACTGTTTTTT.